The 11 T cell receptor beta chains reported below all come from one sample, sequenced in a study of shared T cell receptors in the human thymus (dated by TCRdb to the early 2020s). Libraries were built with the immunoSEQ multiplex PCR assay. Sourced from immuneACCESS, this table was stored by TCRdb with only in-frame sequences that have V and J called. A share of the clones is absent; for the studies checked, an unresolved V gene accounts for under half, and the remainder has no known explanation. The sample profile shows roughly 700,000 clones; more than 75% of them were found once. The ten top clones hold approximately 0.01% of the sample. The data were also submitted as part of a second study, on human thymus T cells.

Material for sequencing was thymocytes. The receptor source for this set is a boy younger than two with a congenital heart defect. Donor details come from another sample of the same person, matched by shared clones.

This clone was picked up one time. CDR3 bases: TGTGCCAGCAGCGATAAACCCGGGACAGGGCTATGGAGGGGCTACACCTTC. Translation gives CASSDKPGTGLWRGYTF. The rearrangement joins TRBV5-6 to TRBJ1-2; 9 positions agree with TRBD1. V trimming: 4 bases; J trimming: 8 bases; junction bases outside the gene matches: 18. CDR3 length equals 17 residues. Germline V gene lookup returns CDR1 SGHDT and CDR2 YYEEEE. The full variable domain, rest sourced from reference TRBV5-6 and TRBJ1-2, is DAGVTQSPTHLIKTRGQQVTLRCSPKSGHDTVSWYQQALGQGPQFIFQYYEEEERQRGNFPDRFSGHQFPNYSSELNVNALLLGDSALYLCASSDKPGTGLWRGYTFGSGTRLTVV.

The chain uses TRBV19 and TRBJ1-1; the D gene is possibly TRBD1 (6 bases). The CDR3 contains 15 residues. In germline, CDR1 is LNHDA, CDR2 SQIVND (reference sequence). V lost 4 bases and J lost 1, with 13 bases in between. CDR3 protein: CASSTGFRGNTEAFF. The CDR3 coding sequence is TGTGCCAGTAGTACGGGATTCAGGGGGAACACTGAAGCTTTCTTT.

The chain uses TRBV5-1 and TRBJ1-2; 9 bases match TRBD1. The CDR3 covers 15 residues. CDR1 and CDR2 (germline): SGHRS, YFSETQ. The V and J ends lost 0 bases and 8 bases, in that order; junction bases with no gene match: 8. The CDR3 protein is CASSLASGQGWGYTF. In nucleotides, the CDR3 is TGCGCCAGCAGCTTGGCCTCGGGACAGGGATGGGGCTACACCTTC.

Remarks on this clone: Different DNA sequences within this sample yield the same CDR3. V and J are TRBV6-6 and TRBJ2-7; D possibly corresponds to TRBD2 (6 bases). V lost 0 bases, J lost 2 bases, and 14 bases lay in between. The CDR3 runs to 16 residues. Germline V lookup: CDR1 MNHNY, CDR2 SVGAGI (reference sequence). The CDR3 DNA sequence: TGTGCCAGCAGTTACTCCAAGGGTGCGGGGACCTACGAGCAGTACTTC. This sequence encodes CASSYSKGAGTYEQYF.

V usage is TRBV5-1 and J usage is TRBJ2-5, with D perhaps TRBD1 (6 bases). V was pared by 2 bases and J by 2 bases, with 10 bases between. The CDR3 has 14 residues. Germline V CDR1 and CDR2: SGHRS, YFSETQ. The CDR3, as DNA: TGCGCCAGCAGCTTCTTCAGGGGACAAGAGACCCAGTACTTC. It codes for CASSFFRGQETQYF.

The chain joins TRBV11-2 to TRBJ2-2; 15 bases align to TRBD2. The germline gives CDR1 SGHAT, CDR2 FQNNGV. This CDR3 has 18 amino acids. J was trimmed by 3 bases and V by 5 bases; bases with no gene match: 7. The DNA of the CDR3 is TGTGCCAGCAGCACTCGGACTAGCGGGAGGGCGGACACCGGGGAGCTGTTTTTT. Its translation: CASSTRTSGRADTGELFF.

The rearrangement uses TRBV18 and TRBJ2-5, with a possible D match to TRBD1 (5 bases). CDR3 size: 14 residues. Germline V lookup: CDR1 KGHSH, CDR2 LQKENI. Deletions cut 0 bases from V and 3 bases from J, with 8 bases between. CDR3 in DNA: TGTGCCAGCTCACCACCGTCCAGGGAAGAGACCCAGTACTTC. This codes for CASSPPSREETQYF.

This clone was detected only once. The V and J genes are TRBV29-1 and TRBJ2-1; D may be TRBD1 (8 bases). The CDR3 runs to 17 residues. The ends were cut back, 6 bases at V and 8 bases at J, with 29 bases in the middle. CDR1 is SQVTM and CDR2 is ANQGSEA in the germline V gene. CDR3 amino acids: CSVRRTGGAGQLYEQFF. The CDR3 region has the DNA TGCAGCGTCAGGAGAACAGGGGGAGCGGGACAACTATATGAGCAGTTCTTC.

The chain carries TRBV7-6 and TRBJ2-7; TRBD1 matches at 7 bases. Germline CDR1 SGHVS, CDR2 FNYEAQ. V was clipped by 5 bases and J by 0 bases; unmatched bases: 10. This CDR3 is built from 16 residues. CDR3 in amino acids: CASSPNTGDASYEQYF. The CDR3 region has the DNA TGTGCCAGCAGCCCAAATACAGGGGATGCCTCCTACGAGCAGTACTTC.

The chain has TRBV28 and TRBJ1-5; D is perhaps TRBD1 (6 bases). The germline V gene has CDR1 MDHEN and CDR2 SYDVKM. Trimming removed 3 bases from V and 1 base from J, with 10 bases in between. CDR3 size: 15 residues. The CDR3 DNA reads TGTGCCAGCAGTTTTGGGGGCAAGAGCAATCAGCCCCAGCATTTT. It translates to CASSFGGKSNQPQHF.

The chain recombines TRBV5-1 with TRBJ2-7, with 10 bases aligning to TRBD2. Germline V lookup: CDR1 SGHRS, CDR2 YFSETQ. With 4 bases clipped from V and 3 bases from J, the junction kept 4 bases outside the gene matches. CDR3 length: 14 amino acids. The CDR3 sequence is CASSQRLAGYEQYF. For the CDR3, the DNA is TGCGCCAGCAGCCAAAGACTAGCGGGCTACGAGCAGTACTTC.